This T cell receptor beta chain was observed in a study of cytomegalovirus exposure and HLA in healthy donors. Germline V gene sequence: CDR1 SGHRS, CDR2 YFSETQ. The length of the CDR3 is 17 residues. The ends lost 4 bases at V and 6 bases at J; junction bases unmatched: 11. It was with 60 Vbeta and 13 Jbeta primers that the PCR ran. Produced via immunoSEQ multiplex PCR; TCRdb's table is partial and in-frame only. The table shows around 50,000 clones, with around three quarters occurring only once. The sequence derives from a man in his thirties or forties in good health and CMV-seropositive. The sequencing sample was made of PBMCs. The chain links TRBV5-1 to TRBJ2-2, with 11 nucleotides matching TRBD1. The CDR3 DNA reads as TGCGCCAGCAGCCCGACGGACAGGGGGCAGTTTGCCGGGGAGCTGTTTTTT. As protein: CASSPTDRGQFAGELFF.